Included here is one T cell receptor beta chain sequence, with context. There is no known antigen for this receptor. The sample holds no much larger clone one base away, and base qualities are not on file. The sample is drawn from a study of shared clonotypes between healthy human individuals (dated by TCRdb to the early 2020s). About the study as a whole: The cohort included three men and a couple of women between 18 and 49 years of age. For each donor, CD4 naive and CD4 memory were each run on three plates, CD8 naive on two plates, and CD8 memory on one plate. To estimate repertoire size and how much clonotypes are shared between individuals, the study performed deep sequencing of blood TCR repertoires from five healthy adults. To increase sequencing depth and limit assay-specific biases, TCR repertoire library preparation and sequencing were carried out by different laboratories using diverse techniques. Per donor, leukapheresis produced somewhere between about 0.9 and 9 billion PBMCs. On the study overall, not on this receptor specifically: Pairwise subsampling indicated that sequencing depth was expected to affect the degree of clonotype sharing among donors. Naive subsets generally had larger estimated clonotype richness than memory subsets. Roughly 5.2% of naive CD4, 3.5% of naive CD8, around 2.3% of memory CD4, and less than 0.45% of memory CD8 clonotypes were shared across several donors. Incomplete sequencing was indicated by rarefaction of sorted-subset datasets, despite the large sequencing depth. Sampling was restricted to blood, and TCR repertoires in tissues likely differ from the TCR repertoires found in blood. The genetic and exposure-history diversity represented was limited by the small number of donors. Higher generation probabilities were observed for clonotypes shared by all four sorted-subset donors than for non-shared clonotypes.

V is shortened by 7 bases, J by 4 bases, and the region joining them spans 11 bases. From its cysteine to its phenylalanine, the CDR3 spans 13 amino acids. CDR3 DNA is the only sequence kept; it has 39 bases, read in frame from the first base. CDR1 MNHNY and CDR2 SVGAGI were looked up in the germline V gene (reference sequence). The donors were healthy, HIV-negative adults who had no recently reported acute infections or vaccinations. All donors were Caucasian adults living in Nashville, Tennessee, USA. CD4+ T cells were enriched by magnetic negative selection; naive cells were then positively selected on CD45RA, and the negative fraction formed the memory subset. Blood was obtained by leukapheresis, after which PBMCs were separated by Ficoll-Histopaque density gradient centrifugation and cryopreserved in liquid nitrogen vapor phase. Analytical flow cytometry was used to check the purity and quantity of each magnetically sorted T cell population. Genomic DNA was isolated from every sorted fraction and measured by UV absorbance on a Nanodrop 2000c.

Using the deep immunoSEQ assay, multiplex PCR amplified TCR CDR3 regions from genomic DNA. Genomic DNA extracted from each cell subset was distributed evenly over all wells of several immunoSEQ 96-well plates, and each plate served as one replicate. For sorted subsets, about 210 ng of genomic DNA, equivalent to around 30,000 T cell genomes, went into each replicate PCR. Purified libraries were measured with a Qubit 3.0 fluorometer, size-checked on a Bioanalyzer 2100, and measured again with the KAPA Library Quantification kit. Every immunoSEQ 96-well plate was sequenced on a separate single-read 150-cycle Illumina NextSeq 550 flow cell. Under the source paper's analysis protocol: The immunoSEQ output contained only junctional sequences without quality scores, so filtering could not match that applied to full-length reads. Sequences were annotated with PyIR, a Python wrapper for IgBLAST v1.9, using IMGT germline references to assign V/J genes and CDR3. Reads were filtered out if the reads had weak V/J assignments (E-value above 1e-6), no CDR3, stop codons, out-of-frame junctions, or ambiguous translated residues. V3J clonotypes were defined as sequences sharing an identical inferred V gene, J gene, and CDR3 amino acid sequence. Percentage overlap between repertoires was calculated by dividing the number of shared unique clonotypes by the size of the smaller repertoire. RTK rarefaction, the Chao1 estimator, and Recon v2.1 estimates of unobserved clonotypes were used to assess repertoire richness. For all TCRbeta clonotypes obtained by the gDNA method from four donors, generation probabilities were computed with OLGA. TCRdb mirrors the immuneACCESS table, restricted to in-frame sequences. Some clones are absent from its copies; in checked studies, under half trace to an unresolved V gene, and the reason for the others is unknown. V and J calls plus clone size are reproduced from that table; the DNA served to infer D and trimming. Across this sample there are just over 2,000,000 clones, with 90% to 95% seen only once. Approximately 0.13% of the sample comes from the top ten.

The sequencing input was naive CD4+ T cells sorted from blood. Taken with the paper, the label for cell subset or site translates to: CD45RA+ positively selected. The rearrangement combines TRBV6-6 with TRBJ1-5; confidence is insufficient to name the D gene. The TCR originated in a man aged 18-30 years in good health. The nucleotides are TGTGCCAGCAAGGGAGACCTAAATCAGCCCCAGCATTTT. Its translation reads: CASKGDLNQPQHF.